This is a list of T cell receptor beta chains from one sample in a study of T cells in localized non-small cell lung cancer. TCRdb's table, derived via immunoSEQ multiplex PCR, lists solely in-frame clones and lacks some. The sample includes about 27,000 clones, about 92% seen only once; the top ten take about 1.1%. The sequencing here drew on peripheral blood, taken before any cancer treatment. These receptors were obtained from a woman aged 40 to 75 with stage I lung adenocarcinoma. Each CDR3 is given without its conserved first and last residue. The order of the fields is V gene, J gene, CDR3 protein.

TRBV9,TRBJ2-7,ASSVGDGLAAPYEQY
TRBV9,TRBJ2-7,ASSVEAGGNEQY
TRBV7-6,TRBJ1-2,ASSLASGLGYT
TRBV5-1,TRBJ1-4,ASSLEGGPHNNEKLF
TRBV19,TRBJ1-5,ASSNDRGDNQPQH
TRBV19,TRBJ2-7,ASTPGSGRNSVQY
TRBV27,TRBJ2-3,ASSGQLSTDTQY
TRBV5-5,TRBJ1-2,ASSLAIIGQGLYGYT
TRBV5-5,TRBJ1-1,ASSQVRGAEAF
TRBV19,TRBJ1-5,ASSIMVSQPQH
TRBV11-3,TRBJ2-1,ASSSGVAGAYNEQF
TRBV28,TRBJ1-2,ASSLDGHGYT
TRBV5-1,TRBJ2-2,ASSLASTSGTGELF
TRBV21-1,TRBJ2-3,ASIKRGDRCTDTQY
TRBV7-6,TRBJ2-1,ASSLGARSNNEQF
TRBV4-3,TRBJ1-2,ASSPKGTGVNYGYT
TRBV28,TRBJ2-3,ASRSGGAADTQY
TRBV30,TRBJ2-7,AWRRPDTRAEQY
TRBV6-4,TRBJ1-1,ASSDSEGTEAF
TRBV5-1,TRBJ2-1,ASSSYGGLYNEQF
TRBV12-5,TRBJ2-1,ASGLPGTSGSHGGEQF
TRBV7-2,TRBJ2-4,ASSLVSRDGRAKNIQY
TRBV29-1,TRBJ1-1,SVRQGMNTEAF
TRBV28,TRBJ1-4,ASSVGTGGREKLF
TRBV6-6,TRBJ2-6,ASSYPSGANVLT
TRBV5-4,TRBJ1-2,ASSLGGTNYGYT
TRBV2,TRBJ2-6,ASRQQGLGANVLT